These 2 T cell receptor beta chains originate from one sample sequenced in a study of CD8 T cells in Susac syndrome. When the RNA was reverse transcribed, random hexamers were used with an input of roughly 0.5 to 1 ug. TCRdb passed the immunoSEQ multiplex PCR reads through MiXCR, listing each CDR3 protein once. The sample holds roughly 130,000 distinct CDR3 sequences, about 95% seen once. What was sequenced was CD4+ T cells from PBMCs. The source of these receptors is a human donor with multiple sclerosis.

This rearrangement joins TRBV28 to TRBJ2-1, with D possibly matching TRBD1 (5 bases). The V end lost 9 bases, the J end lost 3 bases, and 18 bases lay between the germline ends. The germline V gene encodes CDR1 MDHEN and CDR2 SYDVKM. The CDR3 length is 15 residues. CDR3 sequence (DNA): TGTGCCAGACCGGATCCAGGGTTCCTCTACAATGAGCAGTTCTTC. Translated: CARPDPGFLYNEQFF. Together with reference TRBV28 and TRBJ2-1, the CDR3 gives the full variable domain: DVKVTQSSRYLVKRTGEKVFLECVQDMDHENMFWYRQDPGLGLRLIYFSYDVKMKEKGDIPEGYSVSREKKERFSLILESASTNQTSMYLCARPDPGFLYNEQFFGPGTRLTVL.

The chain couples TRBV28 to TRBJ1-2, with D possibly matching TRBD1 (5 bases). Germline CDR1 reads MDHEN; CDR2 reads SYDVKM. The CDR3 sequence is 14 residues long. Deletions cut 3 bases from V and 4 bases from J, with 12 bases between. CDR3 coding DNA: TGTGCCAGCAGTTTTCAGGGCGGTAGCTATGGCTACACCTTC. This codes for CASSFQGGSYGYTF.